The present entry profiles one T cell receptor beta chain with its context. Its antigen is undetermined. The data were obtained in a study of T-cell reconstitution after alpha-beta-depleted transplantation in children. Study outcomes and limitations: Expanded graft clones, several hundred of them, were reportedly the source of alpha-beta T cells about two months after transplant. Hyperexpanded clones declined; after one year, newly produced T cells mostly supplied diversity.

Unique molecular identifiers featured in how the TCRbeta library was prepared. TCRdb passed the PCR reads through MiXCR, listing each CDR3 protein once. The sample contains more than 400,000 distinct CDR3 sequences, roughly 11% of which appear only once. This CDR3 comprises 14 residues. V lost 0 bases to trimming and J lost 6 bases, with 9 bases between them. The chain combines TRBV12-3 or TRBV12-4 with TRBJ2-4, with D possibly matching TRBD1 (5 bases). This sequence was found in a female patient aged 2-9 years who had a stem cell transplant for aplastic anemia, so the T cells may come from the graft donor. Material: PBMCs, mostly from graft donor cells, obtained 180 days after TCRalphabeta/CD19-depleted stem cell transplant. The CDR3 DNA reads TGTGCCAGCAGTTTAGCGGGAACAGGAAACATTCAGTACTTC. This gives the protein CASSLAGTGNIQYF.